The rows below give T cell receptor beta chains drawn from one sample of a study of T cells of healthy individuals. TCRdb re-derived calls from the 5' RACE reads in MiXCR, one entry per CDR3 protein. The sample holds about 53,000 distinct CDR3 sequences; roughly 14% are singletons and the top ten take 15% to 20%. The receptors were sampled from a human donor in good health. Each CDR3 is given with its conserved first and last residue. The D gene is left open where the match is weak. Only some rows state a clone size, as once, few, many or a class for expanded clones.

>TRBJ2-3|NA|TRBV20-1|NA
TGCAGTGCTGAACGTCGGGGAAACTCAGATACGCAGTATTTT
CSAERRGNSDTQYF
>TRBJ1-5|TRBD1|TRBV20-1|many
TGCAGTGCTGATTCAGGGGGCGCAGATCAGCCCCAGCATTTT
CSADSGGADQPQHF
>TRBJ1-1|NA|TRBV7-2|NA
TGTGCCAGCAGCTTAGCCACAGCATTAAGGGGGAAACTAGGCACTGAAGCTTTCTTT
CASSLATALRGKLGTEAFF
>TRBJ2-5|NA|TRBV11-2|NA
TGTGCCAGCAGCACCCATAGCGGAACCCTCCAAGAGACCCAGTACTTC
CASSTHSGTLQETQYF
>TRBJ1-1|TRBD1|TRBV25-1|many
TGTGCCAGCAGTCAGGGGGTCACTGAAGCTTTCTTT
CASSQGVTEAFF
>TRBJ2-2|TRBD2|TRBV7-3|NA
TGTGCCACCAAAGCGGGGGCGAACACCGGGGAGCTGTTTTTT
CATKAGANTGELFF
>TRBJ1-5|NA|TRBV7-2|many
TGTGCCAGCAACACTCGGGACACCAATCAGCCCCAGCATTTT
CASNTRDTNQPQHF
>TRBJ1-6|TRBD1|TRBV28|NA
TGTGCCAGCAGTCCTTCGACAGGGCCTCGAGGGCCCCTCCACTTT
CASSPSTGPRGPLHF
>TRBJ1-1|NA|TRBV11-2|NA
TGTGCCAGCAGCCTCCCATATTCTCAACGGGAAGCTTTCTTT
CASSLPYSQREAFF
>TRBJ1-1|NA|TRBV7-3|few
TGTGCCAGCACCTCAGGGCTCGACACTGAAGCTTTCTTT
CASTSGLDTEAFF
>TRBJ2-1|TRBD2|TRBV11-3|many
TGTGCCAGCAGCTACTCTGGGACTAGCGGGGGGCCCGAACATGAGCAGTTCTTC
CASSYSGTSGGPEHEQFF
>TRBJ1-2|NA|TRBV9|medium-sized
TGTGCCAGCAGCGTAGCTCACCGCTCCTCCTATGGCTACACCTTC
CASSVAHRSSYGYTF
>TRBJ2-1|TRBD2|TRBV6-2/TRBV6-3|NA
TGTGCCAGCACGGCTAGCGGGGGGCGGGAGCAGTTCTTC
CASTASGGREQFF
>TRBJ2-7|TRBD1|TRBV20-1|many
TGCACCGTCTCGGGACAGGGGGCTGGCGAGCAGTACTTC
CTVSGQGAGEQYF
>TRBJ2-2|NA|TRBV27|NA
TGTGCCAGCAAACAGTCCAGTTACAGTGGGGAGCTGTTTTTT
CASKQSSYSGELFF
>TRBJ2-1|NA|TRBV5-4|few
TGTGCCAGCAGCTTTAGCACCGGGAACAATGAGCAGTTCTTC
CASSFSTGNNEQFF
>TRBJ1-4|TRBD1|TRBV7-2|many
TGTGCCAGCAGCACGGACAGGGGGCAGGGAAAACTGTTTTTT
CASSTDRGQGKLFF
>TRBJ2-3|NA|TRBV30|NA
TGTGCCTGGAGTGAGGGGGGAAGGAGCACAGATACGCAGTATTTT
CAWSEGGRSTDTQYF
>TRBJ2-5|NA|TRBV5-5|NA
TGTGCCAGCAGCCCCGAGGGTCGGGACAAAGAGACCCAGTACTTC
CASSPEGRDKETQYF
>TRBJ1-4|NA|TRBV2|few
TGTGCCAGCAGTGGGGGGTCGCAGTCTCTTACTAATGAAAAACTGTTTTTT
CASSGGSQSLTNEKLFF
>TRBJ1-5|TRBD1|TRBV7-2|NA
TGTGCCAGCAGCTTAGGGAACAGGGGGGATCAGCCCCAGCATTTT
CASSLGNRGDQPQHF
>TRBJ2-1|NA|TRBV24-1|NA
TGTGCCACCAGTGTTGAGGGGGGGCCCTACAATGAGCAGTTCTTC
CATSVEGGPYNEQFF
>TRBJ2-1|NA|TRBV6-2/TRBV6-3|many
TGTGCCAGCAGTTGGTACGCCTACAGCTCCTACAATGAGCAGTTCTTC
CASSWYAYSSYNEQFF
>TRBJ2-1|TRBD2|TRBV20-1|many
TGCAGTGCCTGGCTGACTAGCGGGAATAATGAGCAGTTCTTC
CSAWLTSGNNEQFF
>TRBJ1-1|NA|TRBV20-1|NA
TGCAGTGCTAGAGACACTCCTGAAGCTTTCTTT
CSARDTPEAFF
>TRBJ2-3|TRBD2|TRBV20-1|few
TGCAGTGCTAGAGAAGCGGGGACTAGCAGCCCTCTCACAGATACGCAGTATTTT
CSAREAGTSSPLTDTQYF